Each of the 6 T cell receptor beta chains below was sequenced from the same sample in a study of T cells expressing NK-cell markers. After re-calling the 5' RACE reads, TCRdb lists one entry per CDR3 protein, DNA absent. The ten top clones account for just over 20%, within a sample of about 160,000 distinct CDR3 sequences. Sequences were obtained from blood T cells: a sorted CD56 or NKG2C T cell subset, CD4+ or CD8+ T cells, or bulk PBMC T cells (not recorded which). These receptors all come from a man aged 18-69 years in good health.

The chain is built from TRBV20-1 and TRBJ2-7; TCRdb's D call of TRBD1 is untestable without DNA. CDR3 size: 13 residues. Germline V lookup: CDR1 DFQATT, CDR2 SNEGSKA (reference sequence). The CDR3 here is CSAKGQGIDEQYF.

The chain couples TRBV4-2 to TRBJ1-5; the TCRdb call, TRBD1, lacks DNA for checking. This CDR3 is built from 16 residues. CDR1 is LGHNA, CDR2 YNFKEQ, per germline. CDR3 residues: CASSPKQGHSNQPQHF.

The V gene is TRBV24-1, the J gene TRBJ1-1. This CDR3 comprises 13 residues. Germline V gene lookup returns CDR1 KGHDR and CDR2 SFDVKD. Here the CDR3 reads CATSDSQNTEAFF.

The gene calls are TRBV6-4 and TRBJ2-1. CDR3 length: 13 amino acids. Germline values: CDR1 MRHNA, CDR2 SNTAGT. Here the CDR3 reads CASSEAGNNEQFF.

The chain combines TRBV2 with TRBJ2-1; TCRdb gives TRBD1 as the D gene, but with no DNA this cannot be confirmed. Germline V gives CDR1 SNHLY, CDR2 FYNNEI. The CDR3 loop spans 13 amino acids. CDR3 region: CASSDGQPYPQFF.

This sequence joins TRBV24-1 and TRBJ2-2. CDR1 and CDR2 (germline): KGHDR, SFDVKD. This CDR3 is built from 14 residues. CDR3 sequence: CATSGGSYTGELFF.